A single sample gave rise to the 7 T cell receptor beta chains below, sequenced in a study of blood T cells in healthy people across ages (dated by TCRdb to between 2014 and 2017). The library was built by means of 5' RACE. Sequencing used an Illumina HiSeq 2500. A second PCR of roughly 7 to 11 cycles was performed with a sample-barcoded 5' primer and a J-beta primer mix. Starting from the raw public reads, TCRdb applied fastp trimming at Q25, assembled clones with MiXCR and retained in-frame beta chains. Rows matching on CDR3 protein sequence are summarized as one entry with the most common DNA and genes. For this sample there are 630,000 or so distinct CDR3 sequences; approximately 30% appear just once. Jointly, the top ten make up 15% to 17% of the sample. Sequencing used blood. These receptors all stem from a woman older than 75 in good health. Donor details come from another sample of the same person, matched by shared clones.

In its sample, this clonotype was seen many times. This chain connects TRBV4-3 to TRBJ1-2, with a weak D call TRBD1 (6 bases). The CDR3 extends over 16 amino acids. V lost 1 base, J lost 2 bases, and 14 bases lay in between. Per the germline V gene, CDR1 is LGHNA and CDR2 is YSLEER. The CDR3, as DNA: TGCGCCAGCAGCCAAGGGAGCGGGGGGGCCAACTATGGCTACACCTTC. Encoded protein: CASSQGSGGANYGYTF.

The chain links TRBV4-2 to TRBJ2-3, with 8 nucleotides matching TRBD2. The CDR3 length is 15 residues. CDR1 LGHNA and CDR2 YNFKEQ come from the germline V gene. After removal of 3 bases from V and 2 bases from J, the junction contained 4 bases not matched to a gene. This chain's CDR3 is CASSHKREITDTQYF. The CDR3 DNA reads as TGTGCCAGCAGCCATAAGCGGGAGATCACAGATACGCAGTATTTT.

This clonotype was recorded at least ten times. The chain carries TRBV30 and TRBJ2-7, with 8 bases aligning to TRBD1. With 4 bases clipped from V and 2 bases from J, the junction kept 1 base outside the gene matches. Germline assignment: CDR1 GTSNPN and CDR2 SVGIG (reference sequence). The CDR3 runs to 12 residues. This chain's CDR3 is CAWTGGPYEQYF. The CDR3 nucleotides read TGTGCCTGGACAGGGGGCCCCTACGAGCAGTACTTC.

The count of this clonotype is one. This may arise from a read error, as a much more abundant clone is one base away. The chain combines TRBV30 with TRBJ2-5; 7 nucleotides line up with TRBD2. Germline-derived CDR1 and CDR2 are GTSNPN and SVGIG (reference sequence). This CDR3 has 12 residues. After removal of 5 bases from V and 2 bases from J, the junction contained 2 bases not matched to a gene. For the CDR3, the DNA is TGTGCCTGGGGGGGGGAGCAAGAGACCCAGTACTTC. Translating gives CAWGGEQETQYF.

Many counts were recorded for this clonotype. The V and J genes are TRBV10-3 and TRBJ2-6; 9 nucleotides agree with TRBD1. V shed 0 bases, J shed 1 base, and the junction held 10 bases outside the gene matches. The V gene's germline CDR1 is ENHRY and CDR2 SYGVKD. The CDR3 runs to 20 residues. CDR3 coding DNA: TGTGCCATCAGTGAGTCGAGGGGGACAGGGCCTATTTCTGGGGCCAACGTCCTGACTTTC. Amino acid sequence: CAISESRGTGPISGANVLTF.

The sample holds a few counts of this clonotype. The V call is TRBV20-1, the J call TRBJ2-4; 7 nucleotides match TRBD1. The CDR3 is 15 residues long. V was clipped by 5 bases and J by 2 bases; unmatched bases: 9. Germline V gene sequence: CDR1 DFQATT, CDR2 SNEGSKA (reference sequence). The CDR3 protein is CSAPDRRRTKNIQYF. CDR3 DNA: TGCAGTGCTCCGGACAGGCGAAGGACCAAAAACATTCAGTACTTC.

This clonotype was counted ten times or more. V gene TRBV7-2 combines with J gene TRBJ2-3; D is uncertain. Germline V CDR1 and CDR2: SGHTA, FQGNSA. CDR3 size: 15 residues. V lost 8 bases, J lost 5 bases, and 20 bases lay in between. CDR3 DNA sequence: TGTGCCAGCGAAAGACACCCCAAGGGTGGAGATACGCAGTATTTT. Protein: CASERHPKGGDTQYF. Looking up the rest from reference TRBV7-2 and TRBJ2-3 gives the full variable domain: GAGVSQSPSNKVTEKGKDVELRCDPISGHTALYWYRQSLGQGLEFLIYFQGNSAPDKSGLPSDRFSAERTGGSVSTLTIQRTQQEDSAVYLCASERHPKGGDTQYFGPGTRLTVL.